These 15 T cell receptor beta chains originate from one sample sequenced in a study of response to subunit inactivated influenza vaccine. TCRdb used MiXCR to reprocess the RT-PCR reads, holding one entry per CDR3 protein. In the table there are about 500,000 distinct CDR3 sequences, 15% to 20% of which are singletons. The source was CD4+ T cells sorted from PBMCs, collected around 2 years after vaccination. The origin of the receptors is a man between 50 and 75 years old who received an inactivated influenza vaccine.

This clonotype has only a few counts. CDR3 coding DNA: TGTGCCAGCAGTCGAAATACCGGGACTAGCGGTGAGCAGTACTTC. This codes for CASSRNTGTSGEQYF. This chain links TRBV6-2 or TRBV6-3 with TRBJ2-7, with TRBD2 identical over 11 bases. CDR3 length: 15 amino acids. Losses at the gene ends were 5 bases for V and 7 bases for J; bases not matched to a gene: 10. Germline assignment: CDR1 MNHEY and CDR2 SVGEGT.

This clonotype showed up just a few times. V and J are TRBV3-1 and TRBJ2-7; maybe TRBD2 (6 bases). The V end was cut by 4 bases, the J end by 2 bases, with 12 bases between. The CDR3 is 14 amino acids. The germline V gene encodes CDR1 LGHDT and CDR2 YNNKEL (reference sequence). The CDR3 spells CASSPRLDTYEQYF. As DNA, the CDR3 is TGTGCCAGCAGCCCTCGACTAGATACCTACGAGCAGTACTTC.

The V and J genes are TRBV6-1 and TRBJ2-7; D gene unclear. Per the germline V gene, CDR1 is MNHNS and CDR2 is SASEGT. The CDR3 is 14 residues long. V gave up 3 bases and J gave up 2 bases, with 11 bases separating them. The CDR3 loop is CASSDLTFTYEQYF. The DNA for the CDR3 is TGTGCCAGCAGTGACCTGACATTTACCTACGAGCAGTACTTC.

This clonotype was observed a few times. V usage is TRBV4-2 and J usage is TRBJ2-7; D unclear. The germline V and J ends were trimmed by 0 bases and 4 bases, with 13 bases remaining between them. CDR3 size: 15 residues. The V gene's germline CDR1 is LGHNA and CDR2 YNFKEQ. The CDR3 nucleotides are TGTGCCAGCAGCCAAGATTTGGTCAGAAAGTACGAGCAGTACTTC. Translated: CASSQDLVRKYEQYF.

The chain joins TRBV2 to TRBJ2-1, with D possibly matching TRBD1 (6 bases). The CDR3 has 13 residues. Germline CDR1 SNHLY, CDR2 FYNNEI. Trimming pared 7 bases from V and 1 base from J, leaving 8 bases between. The chain's CDR3 is CASKGDSYNEQFF. In DNA form, the CDR3 reads TGTGCCAGCAAGGGGGATTCCTACAATGAGCAGTTCTTC.

This clonotype has more than one count but fewer than ten. The gene calls are TRBV2 and TRBJ1-2; TRBD1 is a possible D gene (5 bases). The CDR3 consists of 13 residues. Per the germline V gene, CDR1 is SNHLY and CDR2 is FYNNEI. Trimming shortened V by 9 bases and J by 0 bases, and 11 bases separated the two germline ends. CDR3 loop: CASRGQSNYGYTF. The DNA of the CDR3 is TGTGCCAGTAGGGGTCAATCTAACTATGGCTACACCTTC.

The V and J genes are TRBV9 and TRBJ2-1, with a weak D call TRBD2 (7 bases). Germline V gene sequence: CDR1 SGDLS, CDR2 YYNGEE. The CDR3 runs 14 residues. V lost 4 bases and J lost 4, with 12 bases in between. For the CDR3, the DNA is TGTGCCAGCAGCCCCGGGGGGCGTTACAATGAGCAGTTCTTC. Protein product: CASSPGGRYNEQFF.

This clonotype was observed a few times. The gene calls are TRBV7-2 and TRBJ2-1; unclear D gene. The V gene's germline CDR1 is SGHTA and CDR2 FQGNSA. Deletions cut 0 bases from V and 4 bases from J, with 10 bases between. This CDR3 has 15 amino acids. The DNA of the CDR3 is TGTGCCAGCAGCTTAGCGCAGAGGAGATACAATGAGCAGTTCTTC. Translating gives CASSLAQRRYNEQFF.

This clonotype was recorded at least ten times. V and J are TRBV4-2 and TRBJ2-5; TRBD2 might be the D (6 bases). V lost 3 bases and J lost 5, with 13 bases in between. CDR3 size: 14 residues. The germline CDR1 and CDR2 sequences are LGHNA and YNFKEQ. The CDR3 DNA reads as TGTGCCAGCAGCCAGGGGGGTCTTTCGGAGACCCAGTACTTC. Residues: CASSQGGLSETQYF.

This clonotype appeared many times. V usage is TRBV20-1 and J usage is TRBJ1-5, with D tentatively TRBD1 (5 bases). The V gene lost 0 bases and the J gene lost 6 bases, with 9 bases spanning the gap. The germline V gene encodes CDR1 DFQATT and CDR2 SNEGSKA (reference sequence). The CDR3 contains 13 residues. DNA of the CDR3: TGCAGTGCTAGAGAGCGGGGGGGTCAGCCCCAGCATTTT. Protein: CSARERGGQPQHF.

The rearrangement links TRBV5-6 to TRBJ1-2; D might be TRBD1 (5 bases). Germline loops: CDR1 SGHDT, CDR2 YYEEEE. The CDR3 is 15 residues long. Deletions cut 4 bases from V and 0 bases from J, with 13 bases between. CDR3 loop: CASSRGLGPNYGYTF. The CDR3 DNA is TGTGCCAGCAGCAGGGGTTTGGGCCCTAACTATGGCTACACCTTC. The full variable domain, with the rest looked up from reference TRBV5-6 and TRBJ1-2, is DAGVTQSPTHLIKTRGQQVTLRCSPKSGHDTVSWYQQALGQGPQFIFQYYEEEERQRGNFPDRFSGHQFPNYSSELNVNALLLGDSALYLCASSRGLGPNYGYTFGSGTRLTVV.

The V gene is TRBV4-2, the J gene TRBJ1-2, with a tentative D call TRBD1 (6 bases). CDR3 length: 16 amino acids. Between the trimmed V and J ends, which lost 1 base and 3 bases, there was a span of 15 bases. Germline lookup yields CDR1 LGHNA and CDR2 YNFKEQ. CDR3 DNA: TGTGCCAGCAGCCAAGGGGGGCTGAGGGAGGACTATGGCTACACCTTC. It specifies CASSQGGLREDYGYTF.

This chain uses TRBV5-5 with TRBJ1-2; weak D call: TRBD1 (5 bases). There are 16 residues in the CDR3. Germline lookup yields CDR1 SGHKS and CDR2 YYEKEE (reference sequence). The ends were cut back, 0 bases at V and 0 bases at J, with 12 bases in the middle. CDR3 DNA sequence: TGTGCCAGCAGCTTGGACCCCGGGACTTCTAACTATGGCTACACCTTC. Translation: CASSLDPGTSNYGYTF.

Only a few counts were recorded for this clonotype. J is TRBJ2-1 and V is TRBV7-8; TRBD2 aligns across 7 bases. Germline trimming cut 2 bases from V and 9 bases from J; bases unmatched to any gene: 7. Per germline, CDR1 SGHVS and CDR2 FQNEAQ. The CDR3 consists of 14 residues. The CDR3 nucleotides are TGTGCCAGCAGCTTAAGCGGGGTCGGGACTGAGCAGTTCTTC. It translates to CASSLSGVGTEQFF.

The V and J genes are TRBV10-3 and TRBJ2-2; TRBD2 matches at 10 bases. The V gene's germline CDR1 is ENHRY and CDR2 SYGVKD. The CDR3 totals 18 residues. V shed 0 bases and J 5 bases; nucleotides not matched to a gene: 9. CDR3 DNA sequence: TGTGCCATCAGTGAGTCCGCGGGACTAGCGCCCCGGACCGGGGAGCTGTTTTTT. It encodes CAISESAGLAPRTGELFF.